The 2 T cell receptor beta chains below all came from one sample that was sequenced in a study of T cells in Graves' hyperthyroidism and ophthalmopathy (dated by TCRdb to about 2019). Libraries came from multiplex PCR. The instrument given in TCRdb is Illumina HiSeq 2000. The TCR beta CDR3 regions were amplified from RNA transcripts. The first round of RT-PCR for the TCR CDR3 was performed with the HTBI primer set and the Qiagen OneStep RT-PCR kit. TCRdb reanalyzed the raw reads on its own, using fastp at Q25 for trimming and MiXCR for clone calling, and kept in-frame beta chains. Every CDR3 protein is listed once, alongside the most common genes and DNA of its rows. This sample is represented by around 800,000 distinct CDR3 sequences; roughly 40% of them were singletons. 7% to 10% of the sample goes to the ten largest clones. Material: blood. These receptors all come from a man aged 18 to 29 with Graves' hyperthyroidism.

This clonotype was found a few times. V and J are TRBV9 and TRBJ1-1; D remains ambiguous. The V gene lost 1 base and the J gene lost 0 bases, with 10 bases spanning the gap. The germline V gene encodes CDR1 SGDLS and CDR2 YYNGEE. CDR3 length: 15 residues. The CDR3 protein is CASSVSGLMNTEAFF. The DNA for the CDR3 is TGTGCCAGCAGCGTAAGTGGCCTAATGAACACTGAAGCTTTCTTT.

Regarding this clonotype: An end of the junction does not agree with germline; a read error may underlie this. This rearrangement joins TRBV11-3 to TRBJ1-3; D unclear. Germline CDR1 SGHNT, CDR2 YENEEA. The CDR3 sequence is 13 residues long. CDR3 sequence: CASSLDSRNTIYF. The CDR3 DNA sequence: TGTGCCAGCAGCTTAGACTCTCGAAACACCATATATTTT.